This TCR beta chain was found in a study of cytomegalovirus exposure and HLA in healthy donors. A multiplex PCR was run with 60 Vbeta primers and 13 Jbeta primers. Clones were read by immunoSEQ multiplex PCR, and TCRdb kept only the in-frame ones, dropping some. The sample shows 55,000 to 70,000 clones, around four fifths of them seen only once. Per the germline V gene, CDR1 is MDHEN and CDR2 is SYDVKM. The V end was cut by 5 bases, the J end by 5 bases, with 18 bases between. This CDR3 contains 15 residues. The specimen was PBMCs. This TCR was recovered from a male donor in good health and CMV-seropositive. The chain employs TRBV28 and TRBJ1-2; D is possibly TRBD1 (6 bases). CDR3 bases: TGTGCCAGCAGTCCTCAGAAAGGACAGAGGTATGGCTACACCTTC. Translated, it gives CASSPQKGQRYGYTF.